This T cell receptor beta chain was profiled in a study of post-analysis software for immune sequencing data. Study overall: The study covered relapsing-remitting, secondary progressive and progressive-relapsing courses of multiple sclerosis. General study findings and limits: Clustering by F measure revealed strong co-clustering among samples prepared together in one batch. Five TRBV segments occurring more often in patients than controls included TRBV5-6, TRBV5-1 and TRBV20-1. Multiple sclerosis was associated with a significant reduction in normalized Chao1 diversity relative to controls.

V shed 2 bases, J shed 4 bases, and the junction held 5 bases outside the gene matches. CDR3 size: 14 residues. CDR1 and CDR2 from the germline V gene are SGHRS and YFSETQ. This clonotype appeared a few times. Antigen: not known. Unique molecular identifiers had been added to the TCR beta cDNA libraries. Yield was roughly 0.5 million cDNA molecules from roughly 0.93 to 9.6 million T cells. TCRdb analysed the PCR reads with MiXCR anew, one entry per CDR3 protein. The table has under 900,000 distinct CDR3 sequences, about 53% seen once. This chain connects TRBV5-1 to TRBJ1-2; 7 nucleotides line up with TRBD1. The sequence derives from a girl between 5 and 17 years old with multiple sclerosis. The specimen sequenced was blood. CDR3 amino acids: CASSFNRGGYGYTF. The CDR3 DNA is TGCGCCAGCAGCTTCAACAGGGGAGGCTATGGCTACACCTTC.